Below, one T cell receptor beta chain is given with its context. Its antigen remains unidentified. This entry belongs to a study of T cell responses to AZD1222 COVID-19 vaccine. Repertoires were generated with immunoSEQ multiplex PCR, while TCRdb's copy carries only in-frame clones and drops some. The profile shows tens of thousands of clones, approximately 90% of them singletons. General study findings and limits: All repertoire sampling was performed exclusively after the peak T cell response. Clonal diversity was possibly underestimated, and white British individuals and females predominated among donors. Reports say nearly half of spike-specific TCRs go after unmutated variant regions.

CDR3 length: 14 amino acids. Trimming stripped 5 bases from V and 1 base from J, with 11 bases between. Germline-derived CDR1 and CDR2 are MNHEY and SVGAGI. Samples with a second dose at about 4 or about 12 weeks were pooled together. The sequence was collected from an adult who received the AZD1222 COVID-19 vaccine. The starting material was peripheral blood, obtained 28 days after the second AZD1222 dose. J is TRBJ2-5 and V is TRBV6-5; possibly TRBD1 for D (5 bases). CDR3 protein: CASSPWGSQETQYF. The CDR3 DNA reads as TGTGCCAGCAGTCCATGGGGCTCCCAAGAGACCCAGTACTTC.